The 29 T cell receptor beta chains listed next were all sequenced from one sample in a study of T-cell reconstitution after alpha-beta-depleted transplantation in children. The library targeted TCRbeta and was prepared with unique molecular identifiers. MiXCR was run by TCRdb on the PCR reads, yielding one entry per CDR3 protein. The sample records over 550,000 distinct CDR3 sequences, about 11% being singletons. Sequencing was performed on PBMCs from the stem cell graft donor, taken from the stem cell graft. The source is a human donor who donated a stem cell graft to a child with acute myeloid leukemia.

This clonotype was seen repeatedly, ten times or more. The chain is built from TRBV5-1 and TRBJ2-1, with D maybe TRBD2 (6 bases). This CDR3 comprises 16 residues. The V end lost 0 bases, the J end lost 10 bases, and 20 bases lay between the germline ends. CDR1 and CDR2 (germline): SGHRS, YFSETQ. CDR3: CASSLVVGGSSREQFF. CDR3 in DNA: TGCGCCAGCAGCTTGGTGGTCGGGGGTAGCTCGAGGGAGCAGTTCTTC.

The rearrangement links TRBV28 to TRBJ2-3; a weak D match, TRBD2 (6 bases). The CDR3 consists of 16 residues. Germline CDR1 and CDR2: MDHEN and SYDVKM. V was shortened by 6 bases and J by 1 base, with 17 bases between the two germline ends. The DNA for the CDR3 is TGTGCCAGCAGCCCCTTTGGTGCGGGGCGCACAGATACGCAGTATTTT. This translates into CASSPFGAGRTDTQYF.

The gene calls are TRBV19 and TRBJ2-3; 7 bases align to TRBD2. V trimming: 10 bases; J trimming: 1 base; junction bases outside the gene matches: 11. This CDR3 region has 15 residues. Germline lookup yields CDR1 LNHDA and CDR2 SQIVND (reference sequence). CDR3: CATGQGLAGTDTQYF. For the CDR3, the DNA is TGTGCCACCGGACAAGGGCTAGCGGGCACAGATACGCAGTATTTT.

CDR3 amino acids: CATSGHGDSGANVLTF. In DNA form, the CDR3 reads TGTGCCACCAGCGGCCACGGTGACTCTGGGGCCAACGTCCTGACTTTC. This rearrangement joins TRBV15 to TRBJ2-6; D not certain. The CDR3 runs 16 residues. V lost 5 bases, J lost 0 bases, and 11 bases lay in between. From germline, CDR1 is LNHNV and CDR2 YYDKDF (reference sequence).

This clonotype was counted at least ten times. The chain links TRBV5-1 to TRBJ2-1; 15 bases are a match to TRBD2. CDR3 size: 19 residues. J gave up 0 bases and V 3 bases, and 7 bases lay outside the gene matches. Germline-derived CDR1 and CDR2 are SGHRS and YFSETQ. The CDR3: CASSWGLAGGQSSYNEQFF. DNA of the CDR3: TGCGCCAGCAGCTGGGGACTAGCGGGAGGCCAAAGCTCCTACAATGAGCAGTTCTTC.

CDR3 region: CASTNRGATNEKLFF. The CDR3, as DNA: TGTGCCAGCACAAATCGAGGGGCAACTAATGAAAAACTGTTTTTT. The rearrangement joins TRBV2 to TRBJ1-4, with a tentative D call TRBD1 (5 bases). V was trimmed by 7 bases and J by 0 bases, leaving 12 bases between them. The CDR3 covers 15 residues. The germline gives CDR1 SNHLY, CDR2 FYNNEI.

V is TRBV6-1 and J is TRBJ2-7; D may correspond to TRBD1 or TRBD2 (5 bases each). This CDR3 comprises 18 residues. The V end lost 0 bases, the J end lost 6 bases, and 24 bases lay between the germline ends. CDR1 and CDR2 from the germline V gene are MNHNS and SASEGT. The CDR3 sequence is CASSEATSSAGWGIEQYF. The CDR3 region has the DNA TGTGCCAGCAGTGAAGCCACCTCCTCAGCCGGGTGGGGGATCGAGCAGTACTTC.

V usage is TRBV12-3 or TRBV12-4 and J usage is TRBJ1-2; D is undetermined. Trimming shortened V by 6 bases and J by 8 bases, and 19 bases separated the two germline ends. This CDR3 region has 14 residues. CDR3 coding DNA: TGTGCCAGCAGCAAGGGCCAGACTTCCTACGGCTACACCTTC. Its protein is CASSKGQTSYGYTF.

This clonotype was found a few times. An end of the junction does not agree with germline; a read error may underlie this. V is TRBV7-2 and J is TRBJ2-7; TRBD2 agrees at 8 bases. In germline, CDR1 is SGHTA, CDR2 FQGNSA. The CDR3 runs to 16 residues. CDR3 residues: CASSLAWAGGTYEQYF. CDR3 nucleotides: TGTGCCAGCAGCCTAGCATGGGCGGGAGGCACCTACGAGCAGTACTTC.

This clonotype was seen only a few times. The J gene is TRBJ1-4, the V gene TRBV29-1; the D is unclear. Germline CDR1 is SQVTM and CDR2 is ANQGSEA. The CDR3 has 14 amino acids. Trimming removed 7 bases from V and 4 bases from J, with 16 bases in between. The CDR3 DNA reads TGCAGCGCTTCCCTCAGGTTTGATAATGAAAAACTGTTTTTT. Its translation: CSASLRFDNEKLFF.

The chain couples TRBV20-1 to TRBJ2-1; TRBD2 matches 7 bases. This CDR3 is built from 13 residues. Germline V gives CDR1 DFQATT, CDR2 SNEGSKA (reference sequence). V gave up 3 bases and J gave up 8 bases; unmatched junction bases: 7. CDR3 amino acids: CSASAGTTDEQFF. The CDR3 nucleotides read TGCAGTGCTAGTGCCGGGACTACGGATGAGCAGTTCTTC.

This chain links TRBV7-9 with TRBJ2-5, with 12 bases aligning to TRBD2. Germline V gene data show CDR1 as SEHNR and CDR2 as FQNEAQ (reference sequence). V was pared by 4 bases and J by 4 bases, with 4 bases of the junction left unmatched. This CDR3 is built from 15 residues. CDR3 DNA sequence: TGTGCCAGCAGCTCCCCGGGACTAGCGGGAGAGACCCAGTACTTC. Amino acids: CASSSPGLAGETQYF.

This clonotype was detected many times. V gene TRBV20-1 combines with J gene TRBJ2-2; TRBD2 aligns across 11 bases. This CDR3 is built from 18 residues. Germline V gene lookup returns CDR1 DFQATT and CDR2 SNEGSKA (reference sequence). V was pared by 0 bases and J by 4 bases, with 10 bases of the junction left unmatched. CDR3: CSARDFSGRASGTGELFF. In DNA, the CDR3 is TGCAGTGCTAGAGATTTTAGCGGGAGGGCCTCGGGCACCGGGGAGCTGTTTTTT.

The chain couples TRBV5-1 to TRBJ2-5; tentative D call: TRBD1 (5 bases). CDR3 length: 13 amino acids. Germline-derived CDR1 and CDR2 are SGHRS and YFSETQ. Trimming took 4 bases from V and 4 from J, leaving 11 bases between them. This chain's CDR3 is CASSPARGETQYF. The CDR3 coding sequence is TGCGCCAGCAGCCCAGCTAGGGGAGAGACCCAGTACTTC.

This clonotype was found many times. This chain joins TRBV29-1 and TRBJ2-3; 7 bases agree with TRBD1. The CDR3 length is 18 residues. The J segment lost 2 bases and the V segment lost 6 bases, leaving 20 bases of the junction unmatched. The germline V gene has CDR1 SQVTM and CDR2 ANQGSEA. CDR3 nucleotide sequence: TGCAGCGTGAACATTGGGACAGCCGCTACAAGAAACACAGATACGCAGTATTTT. Its translation: CSVNIGTAATRNTDTQYF.

This clonotype was counted ten times or more. This chain joins TRBV5-1 and TRBJ1-1; 7 bases align to TRBD1. The CDR3 contains 14 residues. Losses at the gene ends were 4 bases for V and 0 bases for J; bases not matched to a gene: 3. Germline CDR1 is SGHRS and CDR2 is YFSETQ. The CDR3 spells CASSRGQMNTEAFF. In DNA, the CDR3 is TGCGCCAGCAGCAGGGGACAGATGAACACTGAAGCTTTCTTT.

The chain uses TRBV20-1 and TRBJ2-4; 8 bases fit TRBD2. This CDR3 comprises 13 residues. The germline V gene encodes CDR1 DFQATT and CDR2 SNEGSKA (reference sequence). V shed 3 bases, J shed 11 bases, and the junction held 9 bases outside the gene matches. DNA of the CDR3: TGCAGTGCTAGCGCAGCGGGAGAGCATCTTCAGTACTTC. Protein sequence: CSASAAGEHLQYF.

This chain connects TRBV12-3 or TRBV12-4 to TRBJ1-5; D call uncertain. The V gene lost 3 bases and the J gene lost 7 bases, with 7 bases spanning the gap. This CDR3 region has 12 residues. The DNA of the CDR3 is TGTGCCAGCAGTTTCGGGGTCCAGCCCCAGCATTTT. It translates to CASSFGVQPQHF.

This clonotype was found many times. The V gene is TRBV29-1, the J gene TRBJ1-3, with D tentatively TRBD1 (5 bases). Trimming removed 6 bases at V and 2 bases at J, with 11 bases between. The CDR3 consists of 13 residues. Per the germline V gene, CDR1 is SQVTM and CDR2 is ANQGSEA. The CDR3 bases are TGCAGCGTGACCGACAGTACTGGAAACACCATATATTTT. Its translation is CSVTDSTGNTIYF.

The rearrangement uses TRBV14 and TRBJ2-7; D is unresolved. The length of the CDR3 is 13 residues. Germline lookup yields CDR1 SGHDN and CDR2 FVKESK. Trimming cost V 4 bases and J 3 bases, with 10 bases left between them. In nucleotides, the CDR3 is TGTGCCAGCAGCCGAGAACACTTCTACGAGCAGTACTTC. It is translated as CASSREHFYEQYF. Based on the CDR3 plus reference TRBV14 and TRBJ2-7, the full variable domain is EAGVTQFPSHSVIEKGQTVTLRCDPISGHDNLYWYRRVMGKEIKFLLHFVKESKQDESGMPNNRFLAERTGGTYSTLKVQPAELEDSGVYFCASSREHFYEQYFGPGTRLTVT.

This clonotype was picked up many times. V and J are TRBV4-3 and TRBJ2-2, with 12 bases matching TRBD2. J lost 6 bases, V lost 3 bases, and 5 bases had no gene match. The germline V gene encodes CDR1 LGHNA and CDR2 YSLEER. The CDR3 runs 16 residues. CDR3 loop: CASSQARLAGAGELFF. The CDR3 nucleotides are TGCGCCAGCAGCCAGGCGCGACTAGCGGGAGCCGGGGAGCTGTTTTTT.

This clonotype was counted only a few times. This chain uses TRBV20-1 with TRBJ2-3; 12 bases are a match to TRBD2. Unmatched junction bases numbered 11, after V lost 5 bases and J lost 5 bases. From germline, CDR1 is DFQATT and CDR2 SNEGSKA (reference sequence). CDR3 size: 16 residues. The CDR3 DNA follows: TGCAGTGCTCGACAGACTAGCGGGAGACTCGGAGATACGCAGTATTTT. Protein: CSARQTSGRLGDTQYF.

The genes are TRBV20-1 and TRBJ1-4; D perhaps matches TRBD1 (6 bases). The V gene lost 0 bases and the J gene lost 2 bases, with 13 bases spanning the gap. This CDR3 contains 16 residues. Germline V gene lookup returns CDR1 DFQATT and CDR2 SNEGSKA (reference sequence). CDR3 sequence: CSARDRGARTNEKLFF. CDR3 nucleotides: TGCAGTGCTAGAGATAGGGGGGCGCGTACTAATGAAAAACTGTTTTTT.

The genes are TRBV20-1 and TRBJ1-4, with no clear D. There are 14 residues in the CDR3. Germline assignment: CDR1 DFQATT and CDR2 SNEGSKA (reference sequence). V dropped 6 bases and J dropped 7 bases, with 18 bases sitting between them. CDR3: CSANPGPRREKLFF. CDR3 nucleotide sequence: TGCAGTGCCAACCCCGGACCTAGGCGTGAAAAACTGTTTTTT.

This clonotype was counted at least ten times. The gene calls are TRBV29-1 and TRBJ2-3, with TRBD1 as a possible D gene (6 bases). This CDR3 is 13 amino acids long. Between the trimmed V and J ends, which lost 7 bases and 1 base, there was a span of 12 bases. In germline, CDR1 is SQVTM, CDR2 ANQGSEA. The CDR3 DNA reads as TGCAGCGAACTTCCAGGGGGCACAGATACGCAGTATTTT. It codes for CSELPGGTDTQYF.

This clonotype was observed at least ten times. V is TRBV6-2 or TRBV6-3 and J is TRBJ2-5; tentatively, D is TRBD1 (6 bases). Germline V gene data show CDR1 as MNHEY and CDR2 as SVGEGT. Deletions cut 4 bases from V and 3 bases from J, with 18 bases between. This CDR3 has 16 residues. CDR3 nucleotide sequence: TGTGCCAGCAGTTCTCAAAAAGGGGGAGAGGAAGAGACCCAGTACTTC. Protein product: CASSSQKGGEEETQYF.

The V call is TRBV6-1, the J call TRBJ2-7; D unresolved. Germline V gene lookup returns CDR1 MNHNS and CDR2 SASEGT. The CDR3 consists of 12 residues. Trimming pared 7 bases from V and 3 bases from J, leaving 10 bases between. The chain's CDR3 is CASNPGGYEQYF. For the CDR3, the DNA is TGTGCCAGCAACCCCGGCGGCTACGAGCAGTACTTC.

This clonotype was recorded many times. The rearrangement links TRBV12-3 or TRBV12-4 to TRBJ2-3; D perhaps matches TRBD2 (5 bases). The CDR3 is 13 amino acids. Trimming shortened V by 6 bases and J by 11 bases, and 18 bases separated the two germline ends. The DNA for the CDR3 is TGTGCCAGCAGACTACCCCCCGGACGGGAGCAGTATTTT. It specifies CASRLPPGREQYF.

The chain couples TRBV7-2 to TRBJ2-7; TRBD2 matches 13 bases. The V gene's germline CDR1 is SGHTA and CDR2 FQGNSA. The J segment lost 3 bases and the V segment lost 4 bases, leaving 6 bases of the junction unmatched. The length of the CDR3 is 16 residues. The CDR3 DNA reads TGTGCCAGCAGCTCCCCCCGACTAGCGGGAGGCTACGAGCAGTACTTC. This translates into CASSSPRLAGGYEQYF.